This section outlines one T cell receptor beta chain sequence together with its context. The sample comes from a study of blood T cells in healthy people across ages. V was pared by 2 bases and J by 1 base, with 11 bases between. The CDR3 spans 15 residues. Germline CDR1 reads MNHNS; CDR2 reads SASEGT. Combining a sample-barcoded 5' primer with a J-beta primer mix, a second PCR ran for roughly 7 to 12 cycles. Each CDR3 protein is one row after TCRdb ran MiXCR on the 5' RACE reads. There are fewer than 2,000,000 distinct CDR3 sequences in the sample; around 36% occur only once, and around 11% lies in the top ten. The authors drew about 10 milliliters of peripheral blood from each donor. Per-sample PBMC isolation yielded at least 6 million cells.

The chain carries TRBV6-1 and TRBJ1-1; D gene ambiguous. Sequenced sample: blood. The sequence was collected from a woman aged 25 to 39 in good health. In DNA, the CDR3 is TGTGCCAGCAGTGAATACCGGGTCCGGAACACTGAAGCTTTCTTT. It is translated as CASSEYRVRNTEAFF.